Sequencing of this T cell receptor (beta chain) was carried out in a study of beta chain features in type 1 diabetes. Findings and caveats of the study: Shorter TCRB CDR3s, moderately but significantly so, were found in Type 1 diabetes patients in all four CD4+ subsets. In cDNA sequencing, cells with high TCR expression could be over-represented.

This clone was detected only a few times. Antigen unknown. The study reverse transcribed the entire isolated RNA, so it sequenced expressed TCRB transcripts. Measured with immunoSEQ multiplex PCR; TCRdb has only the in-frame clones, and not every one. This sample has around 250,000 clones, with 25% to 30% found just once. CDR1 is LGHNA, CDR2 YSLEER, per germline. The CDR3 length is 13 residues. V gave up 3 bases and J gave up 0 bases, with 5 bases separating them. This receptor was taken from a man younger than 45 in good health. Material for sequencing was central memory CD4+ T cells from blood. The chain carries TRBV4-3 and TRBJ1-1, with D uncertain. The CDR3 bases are TGCGCCAGCAGCCAGACGATGAACACTGAAGCTTTCTTT. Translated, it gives CASSQTMNTEAFF.